Below, 13 T cell receptor beta chains from the same sample are listed, as sequenced in a study of blood T cell repertoires in COVID-19. Measured with immunoSEQ multiplex PCR; TCRdb has only the in-frame clones, and not every one. The sample lists 25,000 to 35,000 clones, 65% to 90% occurring once. The specimen was peripheral blood. Source of these receptors: a human donor in a cohort sampled during active COVID-19.

The V gene is TRBV23-1, the J gene TRBJ1-5; D is undetermined. TRBV23-1 is sorted into the ORF group, with uncertain function. This CDR3 contains 13 residues. V was pared by 7 bases and J by 4 bases, with 11 bases between. CDR3 region: CASTNYGNQPQHF. The DNA of the CDR3 is TGCGCCAGCACTAACTACGGAAATCAGCCCCAGCATTTT.

This chain connects TRBV29-1 to TRBJ2-1; possible D gene TRBD2, 5 bases. V was shortened by 8 bases and J by 3 bases, with 8 bases between the two germline ends. CDR3 size: 11 residues. The germline CDR1 and CDR2 sequences are SQVTM and ANQGSEA. For the CDR3, the DNA is TGCAGCCCCGGGAACTACAATGAGCAGTTCTTC. As protein: CSPGNYNEQFF.

The rearrangement links TRBV5-8 to TRBJ2-2; TRBD1 aligns across 8 bases. Germline loops: CDR1 SGHTS, CDR2 YDEGEE. The CDR3 loop spans 14 amino acids. V gave up 3 bases and J gave up 7 bases; unmatched junction bases: 5. Here the CDR3 DNA reads TGTGCCAGCAGCTCTGGACAGGGAATCGGGGAGCTGTTTTTT. It encodes CASSSGQGIGELFF.

This clone was picked up one time. The chain combines TRBV18 with TRBJ1-6, with D perhaps matching TRBD1 (5 bases). V lost 3 bases to trimming and J lost 9 bases, with 9 bases between them. CDR3 length equals 13 residues. CDR1 and CDR2 (germline): KGHSH, LQKENI. CDR3: CASSPRGVSPLHF. The CDR3 DNA sequence: TGTGCCAGCTCACCGCGGGGGGTTTCACCCCTCCACTTT.

J is TRBJ1-3 and V is TRBV11-2; D may be TRBD1 (6 bases). Trimming left V 5 bases short and J 0 bases short, with 14 bases between. The CDR3 has 16 residues. Germline-derived CDR1 and CDR2 are SGHAT and FQNNGV. CDR3: CASSPPGVFSGNTIYF. CDR3 DNA: TGTGCCAGCAGCCCGCCAGGGGTTTTCTCTGGAAACACCATATATTTT.

This clone came up a few times. The V call is TRBV18, the J call TRBJ1-6; D possibly corresponds to TRBD1 (5 bases). This CDR3 has 15 residues. Trimming removed 3 bases from V and 7 bases from J, with 13 bases in between. From germline, CDR1 is KGHSH and CDR2 LQKENI. The CDR3 spells CASSPVTVVNSPLHF. CDR3 DNA: TGTGCCAGCTCACCGGTGACAGTGGTAAATTCACCCCTCCACTTT.

This clone was detected only a few times. The chain couples TRBV28 to TRBJ1-5; D possibly corresponds to TRBD1 (6 bases). Deletions cut 5 bases from V and 4 bases from J, with 18 bases between. The germline V gene encodes CDR1 MDHEN and CDR2 SYDVKM. The CDR3 has 16 amino acids. The CDR3 is CASSLYRAGGNQPQHF. The CDR3 coding sequence is TGTGCCAGCAGTCTCTACAGGGCCGGTGGAAATCAGCCCCAGCATTTT.

The V gene is TRBV30, the J gene TRBJ2-6, with D tentatively TRBD2 (5 bases). The germline CDR1 and CDR2 sequences are GTSNPN and SVGIG (reference sequence). Trimming cost V 4 bases and J 0 bases, with 10 bases left between them. The CDR3 contains 15 residues. CDR3 amino acids: CAWTGLLSGANVLTF. The CDR3 nucleotides are TGTGCCTGGACAGGACTGCTCTCTGGGGCCAACGTCCTGACTTTC.

V gene TRBV19 combines with J gene TRBJ2-2, with D maybe TRBD2 (5 bases). The CDR3 is made up of 11 amino acids. Germline lookup yields CDR1 LNHDA and CDR2 SQIVND (reference sequence). V lost 10 bases to trimming and J lost 6 bases, with 9 bases between them. CDR3 in amino acids: CAINSAGELFF. CDR3 nucleotide sequence: TGTGCCATTAATAGCGCCGGGGAGCTGTTTTTT.

J is TRBJ1-2 and V is TRBV12-5; D may be TRBD1 (6 bases). The germline CDR1 and CDR2 sequences are LGHNT and FRNRAP. The CDR3 has 16 residues. V lost 1 base, J lost 7 bases, and 19 bases lay in between. The CDR3 nucleotides read TGTGCTAGTGGTTTGGCAGCAAGGACAGTCGATTTTGGCTACACCTTC. Amino acids: CASGLAARTVDFGYTF.

The chain carries TRBV7-2 and TRBJ2-2; D gene ambiguous. Trimming removed 1 base at V and 0 bases at J, with 9 bases between. CDR1 and CDR2 from the germline V gene are SGHTA and FQGNSA. This CDR3 spans 16 amino acids. This CDR3 is CASSLGGQANTGELFF. CDR3 sequence (DNA): TGTGCCAGCAGCTTAGGTGGGCAGGCGAACACCGGGGAGCTGTTTTTT.

This chain links TRBV18 with TRBJ1-1; D is unclear. The CDR3 has 12 amino acids. The germline gives CDR1 KGHSH, CDR2 LQKENI. V was pared by 2 bases and J by 5 bases, with 6 bases between. The CDR3 loop reads CASSPAGTEAFF. Written as DNA, the CDR3 is TGTGCCAGCTCACCAGCGGGAACTGAAGCTTTCTTT.

This clone was seen a single time. V is TRBV12-3 or TRBV12-4 and J is TRBJ1-6; D unresolved. The CDR3 extends over 13 amino acids. V lost 6 bases and J lost 4, with 7 bases in between. CDR3 amino acids: CASSPEYNSPLHF. The CDR3 nucleotides read TGTGCCAGCAGCCCAGAATATAATTCACCCCTCCACTTT.